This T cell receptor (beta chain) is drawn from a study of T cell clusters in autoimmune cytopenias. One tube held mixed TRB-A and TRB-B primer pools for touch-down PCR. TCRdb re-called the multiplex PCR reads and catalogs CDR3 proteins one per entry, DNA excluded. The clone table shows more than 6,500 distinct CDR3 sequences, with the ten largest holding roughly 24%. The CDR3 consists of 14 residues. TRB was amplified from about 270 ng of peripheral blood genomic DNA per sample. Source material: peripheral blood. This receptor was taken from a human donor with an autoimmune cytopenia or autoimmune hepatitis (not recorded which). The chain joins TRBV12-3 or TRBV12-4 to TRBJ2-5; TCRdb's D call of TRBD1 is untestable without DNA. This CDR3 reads CASSSYRRVETQYF.